Listed below are T cell receptor beta chains from one sample, sequenced in a study of response to subunit inactivated influenza vaccine. From the RT-PCR reads, TCRdb called clonotypes with MiXCR, one entry per CDR3 protein. The sample lists under 950,000 distinct CDR3 sequences; roughly 20% were seen once. Specimen: PBMCs from blood, collected around 5 days after vaccination. The receptors here all came from a man aged 50 to 60 who received an inactivated influenza vaccine. The CDR3 runs from the conserved cysteine through the conserved F or W. Each record gives: J gene, V gene, clone size, CDR3 protein. A row's size may be missing; if present it is once, few, many or a size class.

>TRBJ2-1|TRBV10-3|few
CATSSSGSEQFF
>TRBJ2-2|TRBV12-3/TRBV12-4|.
CASSLYRGSYTGELFF
>TRBJ2-1|TRBV20-1|.
CSANSGGPLYNEQFF
>TRBJ2-3|TRBV30|.
CAWTSGGTDTQYF
>TRBJ1-2|TRBV6-5|.
CASSYSGTRGGYTF
>TRBJ2-7|TRBV11-2|few
CASSLGGTLTYEQYF
>TRBJ2-5|TRBV27|.
CASSKVGLETQYF
>TRBJ2-3|TRBV7-6|few
CASSLDVQGGDTQYF
>TRBJ2-5|TRBV3-1|few
CASSRGTAGQETQYF
>TRBJ2-7|TRBV7-9|.
CASSQGLAGARSYEQYF
>TRBJ2-2|TRBV10-1|.
CASSESKGSTGELFF
>TRBJ1-2|TRBV3-1|.
CASSQAGQGARGYTF
>TRBJ1-1|TRBV13|.
CASSPRFPEAEAFF
>TRBJ2-2|TRBV5-1|few
CASSNQGAPITGELFF
>TRBJ2-7|TRBV7-2|few
CASSSTGTGVDEQYF
>TRBJ2-2|TRBV5-1|many
CASSLYRSSGELFF
>TRBJ2-5|TRBV20-1|.
CGGRFFGKSETQYF
>TRBJ2-2|TRBV20-1|.
CSAGLAGGRTGELFF
>TRBJ2-2|TRBV5-6|.
CASSWGRLVNTGELFF
>TRBJ1-1|TRBV19|few
CASSIDSGRAERAFF
>TRBJ1-2|TRBV7-6|.
CASSSGSGNYGYTF
>TRBJ2-7|TRBV12-3/TRBV12-4|many
CASSLRAQRGEQYF
>TRBJ2-1|TRBV5-1|few
CASSLASLAGVDNEQFF